The rows below give T cell receptor beta chains drawn from one sample of a study of human T cells and chemical hapten exposure. Each CDR3 protein is one row after TCRdb ran MiXCR on the RACE reads. The data show about 380,000 distinct CDR3 sequences, around 4.8% seen once. The source was whole blood, collected in connection with sensitization to the hapten diphenylcyclopropenone (DPC). The receptors were sampled from a woman between 50 and 59 years old with alopecia areata. Some clones in this sample may be carry-over from other donors' samples. Each CDR3 is given with its conserved first and last residue. The D gene is left open where the match is weak. Clone size, where shown, is once, few, many, or a class for clones that have expanded.

J gene	CDR3 length	V gene	D gene	clone size	CDR3 DNA	CDR3 protein
TRBJ2-3	18	TRBV2	.	many	TGTGCCAGCAGTGAAGAGGGGGCTAGCGGACCCAGCACAGATACGCAGTATTTT	CASSEEGASGPSTDTQYF
TRBJ2-5	14	TRBV11-2	.	many	TGTGCCAGCATCCTGGACTCGTACCAAGAGACCCAGTACTTC	CASILDSYQETQYF
TRBJ1-5	15	TRBV7-9	TRBD1	many	TGTGCCAGCAGCGGCAGGGGGACGGGCAATCAGCCCCAGCATTTT	CASSGRGTGNQPQHF
TRBJ2-3	13	TRBV5-6	.	many	TGTGCCAGCAGCTTAACGATTATGGATACGCAGTATTTT	CASSLTIMDTQYF
TRBJ2-7	14	TRBV20-1	TRBD2	many	TGCAGTGCTTTCGAGCGGGAGTACAGATACGAGCAGTACTTC	CSAFEREYRYEQYF
TRBJ2-7	16	TRBV28	.	many	TGTGCCAGCAGTTTCCCCCAAGACAAGTACTCCTACGAGCAGTACTTC	CASSFPQDKYSYEQYF
TRBJ2-2	15	TRBV12-3/TRBV12-4	TRBD1	many	TGTGCCAGCAGCCGACAGGGGGCGGACACCGGGGAGCTGTTTTTT	CASSRQGADTGELFF
TRBJ1-1	14	TRBV6-2/TRBV6-3	TRBD1	.	TGTGCCAGCAGTCCCCAGGGGGCGGGCACTGAAGCTTTCTTT	CASSPQGAGTEAFF
TRBJ1-1	14	TRBV6-6	.	few	TGTGCCAGCAGTTACTCGAAGACGGGGCCTGAAGCTTTCTTT	CASSYSKTGPEAFF
TRBJ1-3	14	TRBV6-5	.	.	TGTGCCAGCACTCAACAGGGCTCTGGAAACACCATATATTTT	CASTQQGSGNTIYF
TRBJ2-2	18	TRBV7-9	TRBD1	few	TGTGCCAGCAGAATGGGGACTTCAGGGGGCAAAGGCACCGGGGAGCTGTTTTTT	CASRMGTSGGKGTGELFF